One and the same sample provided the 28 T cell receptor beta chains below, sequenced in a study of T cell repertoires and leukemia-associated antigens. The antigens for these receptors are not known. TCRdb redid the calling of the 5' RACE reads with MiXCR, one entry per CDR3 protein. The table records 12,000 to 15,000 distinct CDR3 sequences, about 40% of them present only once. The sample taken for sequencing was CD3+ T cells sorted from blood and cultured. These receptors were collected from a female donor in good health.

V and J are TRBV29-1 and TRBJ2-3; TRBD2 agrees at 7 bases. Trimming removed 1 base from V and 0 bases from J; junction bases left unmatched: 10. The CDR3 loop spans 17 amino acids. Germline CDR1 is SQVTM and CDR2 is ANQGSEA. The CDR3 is CSVEGGGPRGSTDTQYF. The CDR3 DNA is TGCAGCGTTGAAGGGGGAGGGCCGAGAGGTAGCACAGATACGCAGTATTTT.

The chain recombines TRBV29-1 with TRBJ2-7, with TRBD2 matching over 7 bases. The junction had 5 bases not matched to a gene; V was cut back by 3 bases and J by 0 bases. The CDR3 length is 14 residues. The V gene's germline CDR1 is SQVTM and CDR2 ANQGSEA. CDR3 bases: TGCAGCGTTGAGGTGACTAGCCTCTCCTACGAGCAGTACTTC. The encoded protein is CSVEVTSLSYEQYF.

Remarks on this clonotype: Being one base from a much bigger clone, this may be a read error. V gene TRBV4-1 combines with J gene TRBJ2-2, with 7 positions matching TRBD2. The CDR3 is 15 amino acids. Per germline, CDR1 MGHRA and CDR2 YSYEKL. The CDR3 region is CASNQAEGGRGELFF. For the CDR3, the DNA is TGCGCCAGCAACCAAGCAGAGGGAGGGCGCGGGGAGCTGTTTTTT.

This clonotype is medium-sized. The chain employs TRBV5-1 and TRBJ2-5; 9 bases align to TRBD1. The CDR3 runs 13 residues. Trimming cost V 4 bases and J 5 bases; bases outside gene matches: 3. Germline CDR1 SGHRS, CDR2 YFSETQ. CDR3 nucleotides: TGCGCCAGCAGCCGCGGACAGGGGGAGACCCAGTACTTC. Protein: CASSRGQGETQYF.

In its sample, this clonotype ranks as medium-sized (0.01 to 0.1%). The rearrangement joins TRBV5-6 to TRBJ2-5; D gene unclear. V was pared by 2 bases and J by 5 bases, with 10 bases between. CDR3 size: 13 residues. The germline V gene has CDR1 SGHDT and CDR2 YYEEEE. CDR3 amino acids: CASSLQLRETQYF. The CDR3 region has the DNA TGTGCCAGCAGCTTACAGTTGCGGGAGACCCAGTACTTC.

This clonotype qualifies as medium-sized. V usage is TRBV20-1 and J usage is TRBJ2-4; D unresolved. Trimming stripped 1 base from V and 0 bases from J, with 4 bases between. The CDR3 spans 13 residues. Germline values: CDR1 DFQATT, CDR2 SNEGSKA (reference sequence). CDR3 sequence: CSARAVAKNIQYF. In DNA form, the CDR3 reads TGCAGTGCTAGAGCTGTAGCCAAAAACATTCAGTACTTC.

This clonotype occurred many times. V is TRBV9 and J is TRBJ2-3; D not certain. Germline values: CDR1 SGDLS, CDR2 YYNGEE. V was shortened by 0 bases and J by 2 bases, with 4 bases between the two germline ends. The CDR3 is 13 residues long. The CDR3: CASSVAHTDTQYF. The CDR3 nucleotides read TGTGCCAGCAGCGTAGCCCACACAGATACGCAGTATTTT.

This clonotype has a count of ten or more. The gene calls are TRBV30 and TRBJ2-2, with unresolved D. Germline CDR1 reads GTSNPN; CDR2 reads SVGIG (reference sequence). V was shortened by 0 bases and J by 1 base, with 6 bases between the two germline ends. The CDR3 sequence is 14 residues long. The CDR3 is CAWSVLLNTGELFF. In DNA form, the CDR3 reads TGTGCCTGGAGTGTACTCCTGAACACCGGGGAGCTGTTTTTT. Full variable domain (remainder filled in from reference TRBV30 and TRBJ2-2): SQTIHQWPATLVQPVGSPLSLECTVEGTSNPNLYWYRQAAGRGLQLLFYSVGIGQISSEVPQNLSASRPQDRQFILSSKKLLLSDSGFYLCAWSVLLNTGELFFGEGSRLTVL.

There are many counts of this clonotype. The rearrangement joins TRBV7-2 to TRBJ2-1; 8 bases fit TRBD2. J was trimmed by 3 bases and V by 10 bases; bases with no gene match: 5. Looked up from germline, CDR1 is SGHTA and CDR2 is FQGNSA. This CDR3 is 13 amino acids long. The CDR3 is CAITREVYNEQFF. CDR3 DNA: TGTGCCATAACGCGGGAGGTCTACAATGAGCAGTTCTTC.

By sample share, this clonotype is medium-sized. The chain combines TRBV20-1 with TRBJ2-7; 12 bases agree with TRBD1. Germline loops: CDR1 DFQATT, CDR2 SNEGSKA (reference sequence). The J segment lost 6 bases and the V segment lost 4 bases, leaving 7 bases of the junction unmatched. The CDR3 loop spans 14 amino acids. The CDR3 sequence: CSAIYGTGGLEQYF. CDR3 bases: TGCAGTGCTATTTACGGGACAGGGGGCCTCGAGCAGTACTTC.

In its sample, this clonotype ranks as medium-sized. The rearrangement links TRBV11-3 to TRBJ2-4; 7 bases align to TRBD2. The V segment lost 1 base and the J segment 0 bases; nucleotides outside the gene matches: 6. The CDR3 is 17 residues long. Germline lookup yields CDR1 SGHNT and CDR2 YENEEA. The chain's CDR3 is CASSLVLAAVAKNIQYF. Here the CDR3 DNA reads TGTGCCAGCAGCTTAGTGCTAGCGGCCGTAGCCAAAAACATTCAGTACTTC. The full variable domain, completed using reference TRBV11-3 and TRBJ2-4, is EAGVVQSPRYKIIEKKQPVAFWCNPISGHNTLYWYLQNLGQGPELLIRYENEEAVDDSQLPKDRFSAERLKGVDSTLKIQPAELGDSAVYLCASSLVLAAVAKNIQYFGAGTRLSVL.

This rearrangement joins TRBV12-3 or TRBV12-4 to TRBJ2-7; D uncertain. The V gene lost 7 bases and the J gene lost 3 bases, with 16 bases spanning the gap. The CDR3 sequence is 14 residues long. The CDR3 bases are TGTGCCAGCACCATTCTAGAGGTCCACTACGAGCAGTACTTC. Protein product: CASTILEVHYEQYF.

The CDR3 DNA is TGTGCCAGCTCACCAGGTACTAGCGGGAGGTACGAGCAGTACTTC. It translates to CASSPGTSGRYEQYF. The rearrangement joins TRBV18 to TRBJ2-7; the match to TRBD2 covers 12 bases. The V and J ends lost 2 bases and 4 bases, in that order; junction bases with no gene match: 3. CDR3 size: 15 residues. CDR1 is KGHSH and CDR2 is LQKENI in the germline V gene.

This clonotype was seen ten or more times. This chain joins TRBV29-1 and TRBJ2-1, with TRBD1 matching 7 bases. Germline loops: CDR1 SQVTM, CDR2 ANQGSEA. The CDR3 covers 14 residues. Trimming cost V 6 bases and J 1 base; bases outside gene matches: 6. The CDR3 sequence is CSVVTGPSYNEQFF. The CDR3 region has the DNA TGCAGCGTGGTGACAGGGCCATCCTACAATGAGCAGTTCTTC.

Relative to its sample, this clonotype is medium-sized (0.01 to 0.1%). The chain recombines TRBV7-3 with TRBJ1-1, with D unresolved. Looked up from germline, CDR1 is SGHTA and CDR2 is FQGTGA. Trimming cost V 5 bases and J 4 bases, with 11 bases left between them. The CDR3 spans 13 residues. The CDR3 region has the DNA TGTGCCAGCAGCCGAGATGTTGGCACTGAAGCTTTCTTT. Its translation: CASSRDVGTEAFF.

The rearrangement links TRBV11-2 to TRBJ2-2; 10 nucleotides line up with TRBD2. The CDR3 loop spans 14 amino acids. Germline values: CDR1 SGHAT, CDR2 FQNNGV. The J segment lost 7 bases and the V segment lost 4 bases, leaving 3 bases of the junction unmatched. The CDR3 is CASSSTSGDGELFF. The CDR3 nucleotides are TGTGCCAGCAGCTCTACTAGCGGGGACGGGGAGCTGTTTTTT.

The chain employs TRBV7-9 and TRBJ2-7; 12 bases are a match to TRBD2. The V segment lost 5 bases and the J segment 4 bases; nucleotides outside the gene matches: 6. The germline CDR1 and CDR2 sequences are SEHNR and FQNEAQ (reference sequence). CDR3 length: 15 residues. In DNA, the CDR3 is TGTGCCAGCAGCGCTCGACTAGCGGGAGTATACGAGCAGTACTTC. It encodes CASSARLAGVYEQYF.

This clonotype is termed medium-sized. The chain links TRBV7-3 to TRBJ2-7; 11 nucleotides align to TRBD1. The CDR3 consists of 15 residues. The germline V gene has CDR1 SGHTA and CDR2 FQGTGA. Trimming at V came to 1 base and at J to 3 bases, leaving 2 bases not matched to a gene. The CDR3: CASSLSGTGGYEQYF. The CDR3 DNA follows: TGTGCCAGCAGCTTAAGTGGGACAGGGGGCTACGAGCAGTACTTC.

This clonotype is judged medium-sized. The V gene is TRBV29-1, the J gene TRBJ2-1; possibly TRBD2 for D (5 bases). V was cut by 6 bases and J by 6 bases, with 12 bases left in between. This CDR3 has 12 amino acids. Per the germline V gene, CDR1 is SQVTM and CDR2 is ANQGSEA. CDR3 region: CSVKDWGNEQFF. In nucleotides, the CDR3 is TGCAGCGTCAAGGACTGGGGCAATGAGCAGTTCTTC.

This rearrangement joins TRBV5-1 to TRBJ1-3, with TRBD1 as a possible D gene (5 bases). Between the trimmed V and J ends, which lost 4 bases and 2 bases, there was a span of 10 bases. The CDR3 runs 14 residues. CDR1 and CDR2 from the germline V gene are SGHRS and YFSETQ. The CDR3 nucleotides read TGCGCCAGCAGCCCCCGGGGGACTGGAAACACCATATATTTT. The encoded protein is CASSPRGTGNTIYF.

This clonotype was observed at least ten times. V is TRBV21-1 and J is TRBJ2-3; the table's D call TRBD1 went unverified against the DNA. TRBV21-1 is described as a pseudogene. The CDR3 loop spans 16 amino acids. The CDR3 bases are TGTGCCAGCAGCAATTTGCGGGACAACCCCACAGATACGCAGTATTTT. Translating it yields CASSNLRDNPTDTQYF.

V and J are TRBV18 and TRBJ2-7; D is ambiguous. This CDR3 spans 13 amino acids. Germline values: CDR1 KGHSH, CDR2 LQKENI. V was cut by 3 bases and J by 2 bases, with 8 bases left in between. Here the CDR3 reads CASSPTKTYEQYF. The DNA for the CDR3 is TGTGCCAGCTCACCGACAAAGACCTACGAGCAGTACTTC.

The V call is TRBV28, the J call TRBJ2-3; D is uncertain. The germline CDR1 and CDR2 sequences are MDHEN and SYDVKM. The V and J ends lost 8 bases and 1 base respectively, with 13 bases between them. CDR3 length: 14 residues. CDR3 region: CASDFLSGTDTQYF. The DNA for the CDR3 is TGTGCCAGCGATTTCCTATCCGGCACAGATACGCAGTATTTT.

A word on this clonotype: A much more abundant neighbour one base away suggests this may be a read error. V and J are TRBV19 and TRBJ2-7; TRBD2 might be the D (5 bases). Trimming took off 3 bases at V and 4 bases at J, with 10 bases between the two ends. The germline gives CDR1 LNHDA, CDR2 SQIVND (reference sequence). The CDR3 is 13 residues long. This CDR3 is CASSIIREYEQYF. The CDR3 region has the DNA TGTGCCAGTAGTATCATAAGGGAGTACGAGCAGTACTTC.

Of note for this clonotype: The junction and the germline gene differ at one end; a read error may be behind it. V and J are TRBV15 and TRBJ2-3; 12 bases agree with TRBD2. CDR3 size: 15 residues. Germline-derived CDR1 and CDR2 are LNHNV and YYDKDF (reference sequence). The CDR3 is CATSGTTSGSDTRYF. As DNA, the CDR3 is TGTGCCACCAGCGGAACGACTAGCGGGAGCGATACGCGGTATTTT.

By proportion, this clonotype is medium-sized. The CDR3 sequence: CASSWDSNSPLHF. The CDR3, as DNA: TGTGCCAGCAGTTGGGACTCTAATTCACCCCTCCACTTT. J is TRBJ1-6 and V is TRBV28, with a weak D call TRBD1 (5 bases). CDR3 size: 13 residues. Trimming took 4 bases from V and 6 from J, leaving 7 bases between them. Germline V lookup: CDR1 MDHEN, CDR2 SYDVKM.

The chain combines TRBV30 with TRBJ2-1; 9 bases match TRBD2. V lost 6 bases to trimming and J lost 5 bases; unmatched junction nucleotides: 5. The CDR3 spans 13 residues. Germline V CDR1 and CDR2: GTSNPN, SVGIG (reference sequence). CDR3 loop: CACSGGFDNEQFF. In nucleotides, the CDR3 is TGTGCCTGTAGCGGGGGATTTGACAATGAGCAGTTCTTC.

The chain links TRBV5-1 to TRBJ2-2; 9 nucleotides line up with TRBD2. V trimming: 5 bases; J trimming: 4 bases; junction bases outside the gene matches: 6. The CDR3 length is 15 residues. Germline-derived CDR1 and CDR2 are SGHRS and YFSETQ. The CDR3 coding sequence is TGCGCCAGCAGTCACGGGACTAGCAGCACCGGGGAGCTGTTTTTT. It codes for CASSHGTSSTGELFF.